This record covers a single TCR beta chain. The specificity of this receptor is unknown. Base qualities were left out, and no much larger clone turns up one base away. The data derive from a study of blood T cell repertoires in COVID-19 (TCRdb year 2020). About the study as a whole: Collaborator samples came from the United States, Italy and Spain and covered acute and convalescent phases of COVID-19. The prospective study material was composed of cDNA or gDNA derived from T cells, B-cell-depleted T cells, or PBMCs. The dataset comprised deeply sampled blood TCRbeta repertoires from subjects exposed to, actively infected with, or recovered from COVID-19. The repertoires were released in a freely available public database intended as a resource for research on the immune response to SARS-CoV-2. Samples were obtained from the ongoing ImmuneRACE study (first 160 participants) and from 950 to 1,500 subjects provided by 6 global collaborators. The sample metadata nearly always contained a de-identified subject ID, COVID-19 status, age in years and sex. Where HLA class I and class II types were available, the types were taken from metadata supplied by the sample provider, not from assay-based typing. On the study overall, not on this receptor specifically: The quantity of clinical and demographic metadata differed by source and by participant and was supplied without curation.

Collaborating institutions collected whole blood in K2EDTA tubes following their own protocols. Collaborator samples were shipped for TCRbeta analysis as frozen whole blood, isolated PBMCs, or DNA extracted from either sample type. TCRbeta CDR3 regions were amplified from genomic DNA using the immunoSEQ Assay, a bias-controlled multiplex PCR. On the study's bioinformatics: Within the assay, amplification of reference gene primers was used to estimate how many nucleated cells each sample contained. To quantify the absolute abundance of each unique TCRbeta CDR3 rearrangement, sequence reads were collapsed and filtered. Productive Simpson clonality was computed per sample as the square root of Simpson's diversity index over productive rearrangements. Sourced from immuneACCESS, this table was stored by TCRdb with only in-frame sequences that have V and J called. A share of the clones is absent; for the studies checked, an unresolved V gene accounts for under half, and the remainder has no known explanation. For V, J and clone size, that table is used; D and trimming come from the DNA. Recorded for this sample are about 45,000 clones; about nine tenths of them occurred a single time. Together, the top ten hold 15% to 20% of the sample.

This TCR derives from a man between 65 and 85 years old with active COVID-19. Sequencing was performed on peripheral blood.

The CDR3 amino acid sequence is: CASNVGTAYGYTF. The DNA is TGTGCCAGTAACGTCGGGACAGCCTATGGCTACACCTTC. The chain is made from TRBV19 and TRBJ1-2; 7 nucleotides in the junction match TRBD1. The germline V gene (reference sequence) gives CDR1 as LNHDA and CDR2 as SQIVND. The CDR3 contains 13 residues, cysteine and phenylalanine counted. Only CDR3 DNA is held: 39 bases, read in frame from base 1. V is trimmed back by 7 bases and J by 4 bases, and the junction contains 6 bases that no gene match accounts for.